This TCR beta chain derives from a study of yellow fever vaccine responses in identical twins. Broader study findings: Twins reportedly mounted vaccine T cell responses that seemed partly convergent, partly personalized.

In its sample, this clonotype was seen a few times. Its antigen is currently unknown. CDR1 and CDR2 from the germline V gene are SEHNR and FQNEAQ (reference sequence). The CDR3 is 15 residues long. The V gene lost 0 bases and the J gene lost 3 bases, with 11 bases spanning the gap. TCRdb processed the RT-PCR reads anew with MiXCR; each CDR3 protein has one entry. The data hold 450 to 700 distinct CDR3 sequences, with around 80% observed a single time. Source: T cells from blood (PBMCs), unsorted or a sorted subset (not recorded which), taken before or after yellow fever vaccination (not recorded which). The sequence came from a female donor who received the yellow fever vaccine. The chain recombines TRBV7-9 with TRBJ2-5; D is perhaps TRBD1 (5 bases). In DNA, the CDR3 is TGTGCCAGCAGCTTAGCGCTGGGGCTGGAAGAGACCCAGTACTTC. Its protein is CASSLALGLEETQYF.